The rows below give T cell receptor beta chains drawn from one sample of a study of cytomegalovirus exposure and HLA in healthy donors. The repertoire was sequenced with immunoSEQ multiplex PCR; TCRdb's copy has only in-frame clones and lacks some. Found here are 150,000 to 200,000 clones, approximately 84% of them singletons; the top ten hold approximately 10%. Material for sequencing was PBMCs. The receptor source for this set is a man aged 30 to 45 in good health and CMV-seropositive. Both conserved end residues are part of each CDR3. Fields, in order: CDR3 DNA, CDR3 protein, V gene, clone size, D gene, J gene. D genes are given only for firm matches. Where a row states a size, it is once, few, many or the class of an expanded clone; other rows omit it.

CDR3 DNA: TGTGCCACCCATAGGGGTGACAGGGGGACCTACGAGCAGTACTTC
CDR3 protein: CATHRGDRGTYEQYF
V gene: TRBV2
clone size: NA
D gene: TRBD1
J gene: TRBJ2-7

CDR3 DNA: TGTGCCAGCAGTGACTGGACTAGCGGGCGAATCCATAAGGGAGATACGCAGTATTTT
CDR3 protein: CASSDWTSGRIHKGDTQYF
V gene: TRBV6-1
clone size: NA
D gene: TRBD2
J gene: TRBJ2-3

CDR3 DNA: TGCAGCGTTCGTACAGCGGGTATCACAGATACGCAGTATTTT
CDR3 protein: CSVRTAGITDTQYF
V gene: TRBV29-1
clone size: NA
D gene: NA
J gene: TRBJ2-3

CDR3 DNA: TGTGCCAGCAGCTTAGCCCGGGGCTCCTACAATGAGCAGTTCTTC
CDR3 protein: CASSLARGSYNEQFF
V gene: TRBV7-9
clone size: NA
D gene: NA
J gene: TRBJ2-1

CDR3 DNA: TGTGCCAGCAGCCAATACAGGGTCAATGAGCAGTTCTTC
CDR3 protein: CASSQYRVNEQFF
V gene: TRBV11-2
clone size: NA
D gene: NA
J gene: TRBJ2-1

CDR3 DNA: TGCAGCGCCAGCCATACAGGGGGAAGCCGAGCCTACGAGCAGTACTTC
CDR3 protein: CSASHTGGSRAYEQYF
V gene: TRBV29-1
clone size: NA
D gene: TRBD1
J gene: TRBJ2-7

CDR3 DNA: TGTGCCAGCACCCGGACTAGCGGGGCGCCCGAGGACTTC
CDR3 protein: CASTRTSGAPEDF
V gene: TRBV6-5
clone size: once
D gene: TRBD2
J gene: TRBJ2-7

CDR3 DNA: TGCGCCAGCAGCGTAGACAGCCCCAATCAGCCCCAGCATTTT
CDR3 protein: CASSVDSPNQPQHF
V gene: TRBV5-1
clone size: few
D gene: NA
J gene: TRBJ1-5

CDR3 DNA: TGTGCCAGCGGGGTTTTTGGTTGGAGGCTATCCTACAATGAGCAGTTCTTC
CDR3 protein: CASGVFGWRLSYNEQFF
V gene: TRBV28
clone size: once
D gene: NA
J gene: TRBJ2-1

CDR3 DNA: TGTGCCAGCAGCCTCTTTGCGGGGACGGGGTACAATGAGCAGTTCTTC
CDR3 protein: CASSLFAGTGYNEQFF
V gene: TRBV7-6
clone size: NA
D gene: NA
J gene: TRBJ2-1

CDR3 DNA: TGTGCCAGCATTAGACAGAGCGCCTATAATTCACCCCTCCACTTT
CDR3 protein: CASIRQSAYNSPLHF
V gene: TRBV2
clone size: NA
D gene: NA
J gene: TRBJ1-6

CDR3 DNA: TGTGCCAGCAGCTTCGTCCTCTCCACTGAAGCTTTCTTT
CDR3 protein: CASSFVLSTEAFF
V gene: TRBV7-9
clone size: once
D gene: NA
J gene: TRBJ1-1

CDR3 DNA: TGTGCCAGCAGCCAGGGGCTAGCGGTGGCCCAGACCCAGTACTTC
CDR3 protein: CASSQGLAVAQTQYF
V gene: TRBV9
clone size: NA
D gene: NA
J gene: TRBJ2-5

CDR3 DNA: TGTGCCAGCAGCCCGAGGGACAAATCCTACGAGCAGTACTTC
CDR3 protein: CASSPRDKSYEQYF
V gene: TRBV7-9
clone size: NA
D gene: NA
J gene: TRBJ2-7